This is a list of T cell receptor beta chains from one sample in a study of somatic mutations in cytotoxic T cells in rheumatoid arthritis. Profiling relied on immunoSEQ multiplex PCR, and the TCRdb table lists in-frame clones only, not all of them. The sample lists about 10,000 clones, more than 60% occurring once. Sequenced sample: CD8+ T cells sorted from blood. Receptors were obtained from a man aged 50-59 years in good health. The CDR3 runs from the conserved cysteine through the conserved F or W.

J gene,V gene,CDR3 protein
TRBJ1-1,TRBV2,CASTPGQRNTEAFF
TRBJ2-7,TRBV6-1,CASSEYRGGYEQYF
TRBJ2-7,TRBV27,CASSHLSGQGVYEQYF
TRBJ2-1,TRBV4-3,CASSPTWRNEQFF
TRBJ2-3,TRBV7-9,CASSQNSGRLTGSQYF
TRBJ2-7,TRBV11-3,CASSLGSRGSSYEQYF
TRBJ2-2,TRBV2,CASSEAAGGPGELFF
TRBJ2-2,TRBV5-8,CASSSGTGGRTGELFF
TRBJ2-7,TRBV28,CASTPSGTGWYEQYF
TRBJ1-1,TRBV5-1,CASSGGVHTNTEAFF
TRBJ2-1,TRBV7-3,CASSHSGLSRNEQFF
TRBJ2-5,TRBV27,CASKSSPSLQETQYF
TRBJ2-2,TRBV7-2,CASSLVGQGNTGELFF
TRBJ1-1,TRBV6-6,CASSHPEGNTEAFF
TRBJ1-3,TRBV6-6,CASSYLTGSHNTIYF
TRBJ2-1,TRBV5-8,CASNKRGVYNEQFF
TRBJ2-2,TRBV9,CASSLSGRVAGELFF
TRBJ2-3,TRBV27,CASSPLTSGGPDTQYF
TRBJ2-5,TRBV7-7,CASSRTSANLGETQYF
TRBJ2-7,TRBV19,CASSIGGLHEQYF